These T cell receptor beta chains were read from a single sample in a study of blood T cell repertoires in COVID-19. Sequencing used immunoSEQ multiplex PCR; TCRdb keeps in-frame clones, though not all of them. The table has about 220,000 clones, more than 65% seen once. Sequencing used peripheral blood. Every receptor here comes from a man aged 45-60 years with active or convalescent COVID-19. Each CDR3 is given with its conserved first and last residue. D genes are given only for firm matches. A clone size is listed for some rows: how often the clone was seen (once, few, many), or a class if it is expanded.

V gene	D gene	clone size	J gene	CDR3 DNA	CDR3 protein
TRBV13	.	.	TRBJ1-5	TGTGCCAGCAGCTTAGGGGTTGGCTATCAGCCCCAGCATTTT	CASSLGVGYQPQHF
TRBV5-1	.	.	TRBJ1-6	TGCGCCAGCAGCTTCTGGGGCTCCGGTTCACCCCTCCACTTT	CASSFWGSGSPLHF
TRBV12-3/TRBV12-4	.	few	TRBJ1-5	TGTGCCAGCAGCTCCCCCGAGGGGCCCCAGCATTTT	CASSSPEGPQHF
TRBV19	.	.	TRBJ1-2	TGTGCCAGTAGCCTGGACAGTACCTACACCGATAACTATGGCTACACCTTC	CASSLDSTYTDNYGYTF
TRBV19	.	.	TRBJ2-3	TGTGCCAGTAGTATAGGAGGGTCAGATACGCAGTATTTT	CASSIGGSDTQYF
TRBV4-2	.	.	TRBJ1-5	TGTGCCAGCAGCCAAGAAGCTCCGCAGGGGCCCCAGCATTTT	CASSQEAPQGPQHF
TRBV28	.	.	TRBJ2-1	TGTGCCAGCAGTTTAGCAGGGGAGGGCTACAATGAGCAGTTCTTC	CASSLAGEGYNEQFF
TRBV24-1	TRBD1	.	TRBJ1-2	TGTGCCACCAGTGATCCGGGACAGGTTTATGGCTACACCTTC	CATSDPGQVYGYTF
TRBV6-2/TRBV6-3	TRBD2	.	TRBJ2-5	TGTGCCAGCAGCCCAAGGGGGGCTAGCGGGAGTAAGAATGGGGTAGAGACCCAGTACTTC	CASSPRGASGSKNGVETQYF
TRBV28	TRBD1	.	TRBJ1-3	TGTGCCAGCAGTTTGGGACAGGATACGAACACCATATATTTT	CASSLGQDTNTIYF
TRBV14	.	.	TRBJ2-5	TGTGCCAGCAGCCGGGCACCAGGGGAGACCCAGTACTTC	CASSRAPGETQYF
TRBV5-1	.	few	TRBJ2-3	TGCGCCAGCACCCTCCGGGGTCCGGGGGATACGCAGTATTTT	CASTLRGPGDTQYF
TRBV6-1	.	.	TRBJ1-5	TGTGCCAGCAGTGAACTTCGAGGGCCCAGCAATCAGCCCCAGCATTTT	CASSELRGPSNQPQHF
TRBV6-5	.	.	TRBJ2-2	TGTGCCAGCAGGGACTTAAACACCGGGGAGCTGTTTTTT	CASRDLNTGELFF
TRBV2	.	once	TRBJ2-3	TGTGCCAGCATCGCCCGGGGCACAGATACGCAGTATTTT	CASIARGTDTQYF
TRBV9	TRBD2	.	TRBJ2-3	TGTGCCAGCAGCCCTTTTACCCTGACTAGCGGGAGCACAGATACGCAGTATTTT	CASSPFTLTSGSTDTQYF
TRBV7-3	.	.	TRBJ2-1	TGTGCCAGCAGCCTCCACGCTTCGGGGTGGAGGTACAATGAGCAGTTCTTC	CASSLHASGWRYNEQFF
TRBV29-1	TRBD1	.	TRBJ1-4	TGCAGCGTGGCACCCGGGACAGGGCCTGAAAAACTGTTTTTT	CSVAPGTGPEKLFF
TRBV6-6	.	.	TRBJ1-6	TGTGCCAGCAGTTACTCGATTCAGGGCGATAATTCACCCCTCCACTTT	CASSYSIQGDNSPLHF
TRBV5-1	.	.	TRBJ2-1	TGCGCCAGCAGGTGGGCAGTGAGCTCCTACAATGAGCAGTTCTTC	CASRWAVSSYNEQFF
TRBV28	TRBD1	.	TRBJ1-6	TGTGCCAGCAGCAAAGCTTCGGGACAGTATAATTCACCCCTCCACTTT	CASSKASGQYNSPLHF
TRBV5-6	.	.	TRBJ1-4	TGTGCCAGCAGCCTCCGACAGGCCGGGGATGAAAAACTGTTTTTT	CASSLRQAGDEKLFF
TRBV3-1/TRBV3-2	TRBD1	.	TRBJ1-5	TGTGCCAGCAGCCATCGAGGTACAGGGGCGGATCAGCCCCAGCATTTT	CASSHRGTGADQPQHF
TRBV5-4	TRBD1	once	TRBJ2-7	TGTGCCAGCAGCTTAGACAGGGTGCACGAGCAGTACTTC	CASSLDRVHEQYF
TRBV11-2	.	.	TRBJ2-1	TGTGCCAGCAGCCCATTGCGGGGGCCGCTATACAATGAGCAGTTCTTC	CASSPLRGPLYNEQFF
TRBV6-5	.	.	TRBJ2-7	TGTGCCAGCAGTTACGGGCGCGGGGACAGCTCCTACGAGCAGTACTTC	CASSYGRGDSSYEQYF
TRBV5-1	TRBD2	.	TRBJ2-7	TGCGCCAGCAGCCTGGACTTAGCGGGGTTTGCCTACGAGCAGTACTTC	CASSLDLAGFAYEQYF
TRBV4-3	TRBD1	.	TRBJ1-4	TGCGCCAGCAGCCTGGATATAGGGACAGGCAATGAAAAACTGTTTTTT	CASSLDIGTGNEKLFF
TRBV5-6	TRBD1	.	TRBJ2-3	TGTGCCAGCAGCCCCGGACAGGGAGTCGCAGATACGCAGTATTTT	CASSPGQGVADTQYF
TRBV5-6	.	many	TRBJ2-7	TGTGCCAGCAGCTTGGCGGCAGGGTGGCCCTACGAGCAGTACTTC	CASSLAAGWPYEQYF
TRBV6-6	.	.	TRBJ1-2	TGTGCCAGCACAGGGGCACCACAAGGCTACACCTTC	CASTGAPQGYTF
TRBV3-1/TRBV3-2	TRBD2	.	TRBJ2-2	TGTGCCAGCATGTCTACTAGCGGGGGGGACACCGGGGAGCTGTTTTTT	CASMSTSGGDTGELFF
TRBV11-2	.	.	TRBJ2-5	TGTGCCAGCCGACTCGGGGGGCGGGAGACCCAGTACTTC	CASRLGGRETQYF
TRBV28	TRBD1	.	TRBJ1-2	TGTGCCAGCAGTTCCTACAGGGGAGGAGGCTATGGCTACACCTTC	CASSSYRGGGYGYTF
TRBV7-9	.	.	TRBJ1-1	TGTGCCAGCAGCTTCGGAAAGGAGGGGCCGAACACTGAAGCTTTCTTT	CASSFGKEGPNTEAFF
TRBV6-2/TRBV6-3	TRBD2	.	TRBJ2-7	TGTGCCAGCAGTTACCCGATTCGGGAGGGCCATATGTACGAGCAGTACTTC	CASSYPIREGHMYEQYF
TRBV2	.	.	TRBJ1-6	TGTGCCAGCAGTGAGGGAGGGCGCGGGAGGTCACCCCTCCACTTT	CASSEGGRGRSPLHF
TRBV15	TRBD1	.	TRBJ2-1	TGTGCCACCAGTGACCCAGGGGGCTTAGGGTATGAGCAGTTCTTC	CATSDPGGLGYEQFF
TRBV7-9	.	once	TRBJ1-1	TGTGCCAGCAGCCCCCGACAGGTTGGGAACACTGAAGCTTTCTTT	CASSPRQVGNTEAFF
TRBV4-2	TRBD1	.	TRBJ1-2	TGTGCCAGCAGCCAAGAGTTGCAGGGGGCTACCGGCTACACCTTC	CASSQELQGATGYTF